The present T cell receptor beta chain was sequenced within a study of CD8+ T cells in alopecia areata. Extracted RNA was reverse transcribed, and the resulting cDNA served as sequencing template. Sequencing was performed with immunoSEQ multiplex PCR; in TCRdb, only in-frame clones are kept and a portion is missing. This table has approximately 220,000 clones, approximately 38% appearing once. Germline V CDR1 and CDR2: SGHTA, FQGNSA. This CDR3 has 11 amino acids. V lost 5 bases to trimming and J lost 5 bases, with 7 bases between them. The sample holds a few counts of this clone. The treatment is: oral pan-JAK inhibitor, 5-10 mg twice daily.

The rearrangement joins TRBV7-2 to TRBJ2-7; no clear D gene. The clonotype comes from a human donor with alopecia areata. Sequencing was performed on CD4+ T cells sorted from blood, taken at approximately week 34, from a patient treated with tofacitinib. DNA of the CDR3: TGTGCCAGCAGCCGGATTAACGAGCAGTACTTC. Encoded protein: CASSRINEQYF.